This TCR beta chain was identified in a study of fetal regulatory T cell absence and autoimmunity. The assay was immunoSEQ multiplex PCR, and TCRdb's table has in-frame clones only and misses some. The repertoire holds 46,000 or so clones, with about 79% as singletons. J gave up 2 bases and V 2 bases, and 2 bases lay outside the gene matches. CDR1 and CDR2 from the germline V gene are SGHTA and FQGNSA. The CDR3 loop spans 15 amino acids. The V gene is TRBV7-2, the J gene TRBJ2-1; 8 positions agree with TRBD2. Material: cord blood. The TCR originated in a newborn boy with IPEX syndrome. CDR3 region: CASSLRRGAYNEQFF. CDR3 nucleotides: TGTGCCAGCAGCTTAAGGCGGGGGGCCTACAATGAGCAGTTCTTC.